The 4 T cell receptor beta chains reported below all come from one sample, sequenced in a study of blood T cell repertoires in COVID-19. Profiled with immunoSEQ multiplex PCR; TCRdb holds only in-frame clones, not every one. The sample has some 250,000 clones, roughly 80% seen once. Input material: peripheral blood. The receptors here all came from a woman at least 80 years old with acute or convalescent COVID-19.

This clone was found a few times. This CDR3 reads CASSFGGSSNYGYTF. The CDR3 DNA follows: TGTGCCAGCAGCTTTGGGGGGTCGTCCAACTATGGCTACACCTTC. The chain recombines TRBV7-8 with TRBJ1-2, with D perhaps TRBD1 (5 bases). Germline V CDR1 and CDR2: SGHVS, FQNEAQ. V was clipped by 3 bases and J by 2 bases, with 13 bases between them. The CDR3 runs to 15 residues.

The chain links TRBV3-1 (or the pseudogene TRBV3-2) to TRBJ2-1, with TRBD2 matching over 12 bases. CDR3 length equals 15 residues. Germline V CDR1 and CDR2: LGHDT, YNNKEL (reference sequence). With 1 base clipped from V and 8 bases from J, the junction kept 3 bases outside the gene matches. This chain's CDR3 is CASSQGTSGKHEQFF. The CDR3 DNA reads as TGTGCCAGCAGCCAAGGGACTAGCGGGAAGCATGAGCAGTTCTTC.

J is TRBJ1-2 and V is TRBV28, with 8 bases that match TRBD1. The CDR3 runs to 14 residues. Germline V CDR1 and CDR2: MDHEN, SYDVKM. The V and J ends lost 4 bases and 3 bases, in that order; junction bases with no gene match: 4. This CDR3 is CASSSRGQDYGYTF. The CDR3 DNA sequence: TGTGCCAGCAGTTCCAGGGGGCAGGACTATGGCTACACCTTC.

The V call is TRBV15, the J call TRBJ1-1, with D uncertain. The CDR3 has 11 residues. Germline CDR1 and CDR2: LNHNV and YYDKDF (reference sequence). V lost 3 bases and J lost 3, with 2 bases in between. The CDR3 DNA reads as TGTGCCACCAGCAGCTACACTGAAGCTTTCTTT. This gives the protein CATSSYTEAFF.